These T cell receptor beta chains were read from a single sample in a study of T-cell reconstitution after alpha-beta-depleted transplantation in children. TCRdb independently ran MiXCR on the PCR reads; one entry per CDR3 protein. This table holds about 300,000 distinct CDR3 sequences, nearly 8% found once. Material: peripheral blood, obtained 360 days after TCRalphabeta/CD19-depleted stem cell transplant. Receptors were obtained from a female patient aged 2-9 years who had a stem cell transplant for Fanconi anemia, so the T cells may come from the graft donor. The conserved cysteine and the conserved F or W are not part of the CDR3 here.

j_gene: TRBJ2-1; v_gene: TRBV10-3; CDR3aa: AISGGSGLSYNEQF
j_gene: TRBJ2-7; v_gene: TRBV18; CDR3aa: ASSPPGYSDEQY
j_gene: TRBJ2-5; v_gene: TRBV20-1; CDR3aa: SARETQY
j_gene: TRBJ2-5; v_gene: TRBV25-1; CDR3aa: ASKLAGETQY
j_gene: TRBJ2-7; v_gene: TRBV20-1; CDR3aa: SARDPGQGPTYEQY
j_gene: TRBJ2-1; v_gene: TRBV7-2; CDR3aa: ASSRRMGGPLFNEQF
j_gene: TRBJ2-1; v_gene: TRBV9; CDR3aa: ASSLGTSGSLIGDEQF
j_gene: TRBJ2-7; v_gene: TRBV28; CDR3aa: ASSFPTGFEQY
j_gene: TRBJ2-2; v_gene: TRBV4-2; CDR3aa: ASMRQILLGTGELF
j_gene: TRBJ2-5; v_gene: TRBV15; CDR3aa: ATSSHKQETQY
j_gene: TRBJ1-1; v_gene: TRBV5-5; CDR3aa: ASSLVRGDTEAF
j_gene: TRBJ2-7; v_gene: TRBV30; CDR3aa: ALGLAGEYEQY
j_gene: TRBJ2-5; v_gene: TRBV6-5; CDR3aa: ASSYSEGVQETQY
j_gene: TRBJ2-2; v_gene: TRBV5-4; CDR3aa: ASNPGLAGANTGELF
j_gene: TRBJ2-7; v_gene: TRBV20-1; CDR3aa: SAYGGPYEQY
j_gene: TRBJ2-7; v_gene: TRBV27; CDR3aa: ASSFGPVSEQY
j_gene: TRBJ2-3; v_gene: TRBV11-2; CDR3aa: ASSLIPGQAETDTQY
j_gene: TRBJ1-2; v_gene: TRBV7-9; CDR3aa: ASSLRELTYGYT
j_gene: TRBJ2-1; v_gene: TRBV12-3/TRBV12-4; CDR3aa: ASSLELAGVREQF
j_gene: TRBJ2-3; v_gene: TRBV9; CDR3aa: ASSALGGRTDTQY
j_gene: TRBJ2-3; v_gene: TRBV5-1; CDR3aa: ASSLPTSGDTDTQY
j_gene: TRBJ1-5; v_gene: TRBV5-1; CDR3aa: ASSLAWGADQPQH
j_gene: TRBJ2-7; v_gene: TRBV28; CDR3aa: ASSSNNRGGIYEQY
j_gene: TRBJ2-3; v_gene: TRBV10-3; CDR3aa: AISESGGTDTQY
j_gene: TRBJ2-5; v_gene: TRBV5-4; CDR3aa: ASSPVGGETQY
j_gene: TRBJ2-1; v_gene: TRBV3-1; CDR3aa: ASGLPLTVGTGPNEQF
j_gene: TRBJ2-7; v_gene: TRBV20-1; CDR3aa: SARPRGRTYEQY
j_gene: TRBJ2-2; v_gene: TRBV2; CDR3aa: ASSRDRGGELF
j_gene: TRBJ1-5; v_gene: TRBV24-1; CDR3aa: ATSGTTGSGNQPQH
j_gene: TRBJ1-2; v_gene: TRBV6-2/TRBV6-3; CDR3aa: ASGRRGGYT
j_gene: TRBJ2-3; v_gene: TRBV6-5; CDR3aa: ASSRATSGGTDTQY
j_gene: TRBJ1-2; v_gene: TRBV6-2/TRBV6-3; CDR3aa: ASSHPVRFTAEDGYT
j_gene: TRBJ2-5; v_gene: TRBV4-3; CDR3aa: ASSRILAGGETQY
j_gene: TRBJ2-5; v_gene: TRBV5-1; CDR3aa: ASSLGYRGRQETQY
j_gene: TRBJ1-2; v_gene: TRBV5-1; CDR3aa: ASSLALHEDGYT
j_gene: TRBJ1-3; v_gene: TRBV6-5; CDR3aa: ASGVSGNTIY
j_gene: TRBJ2-5; v_gene: TRBV5-1; CDR3aa: ASSSGTTLQETQY
j_gene: TRBJ1-5; v_gene: TRBV6-1; CDR3aa: ASGPSGDSNQPQH
j_gene: TRBJ2-3; v_gene: TRBV3-1; CDR3aa: ASSQDLVHTQY
j_gene: TRBJ1-2; v_gene: TRBV4-2; CDR3aa: ASSQDPTAVSGYT
j_gene: TRBJ2-1; v_gene: TRBV7-6; CDR3aa: ASSLVITRQGMNEQF
j_gene: TRBJ1-2; v_gene: TRBV4-3; CDR3aa: ASSQGRGPTGAGYT
j_gene: TRBJ2-1; v_gene: TRBV12-3/TRBV12-4; CDR3aa: ASSLGGAPYNEQF
j_gene: TRBJ2-1; v_gene: TRBV5-4; CDR3aa: ASSVRHDGSYNEQF
j_gene: TRBJ1-1; v_gene: TRBV6-1; CDR3aa: ASRKTVYNTEAF
j_gene: TRBJ1-5; v_gene: TRBV27; CDR3aa: ASRKDHNSNQPQH
j_gene: TRBJ1-1; v_gene: TRBV4-2; CDR3aa: ASSQDSGAGWENTEAF
j_gene: TRBJ2-7; v_gene: TRBV4-1; CDR3aa: ASSQISSGSYEQY
j_gene: TRBJ2-1; v_gene: TRBV20-1; CDR3aa: SAITSSGTYNEQF
j_gene: TRBJ2-2; v_gene: TRBV6-1; CDR3aa: ASSVPTARAGELF
j_gene: TRBJ2-2; v_gene: TRBV28; CDR3aa: ASSFRDTPSNTGELF
j_gene: TRBJ1-5; v_gene: TRBV27; CDR3aa: ASSLDARHSNQPQH
j_gene: TRBJ2-7; v_gene: TRBV7-9; CDR3aa: ASSLVGSGTKLY
j_gene: TRBJ1-2; v_gene: TRBV28; CDR3aa: ASSSRQGSLYGYT
j_gene: TRBJ1-2; v_gene: TRBV10-2; CDR3aa: ASSEGTGLYGYT
j_gene: TRBJ1-2; v_gene: TRBV5-1; CDR3aa: ASSLGDRPGTDYGYT